The clone carrying this TCR beta chain has at least ten counts. Its antigen is not known. The data belong to a study of regulatory T cells in long-lasting Graves disease. The germline V gene encodes CDR1 SGHAT and CDR2 FQNNGV. V was clipped by 1 base and J by 2 bases, with 13 bases between them. CDR3 length: 16 residues. Combining iRepertoire HTBI primers with Arm-PCR of CDR3 regions, the authors built TCR beta libraries. A single record per CDR3 protein comes from TCRdb applying MiXCR to the multiplex PCR reads. The table lists hundreds of thousands of distinct CDR3 sequences, roughly 15% of them singletons. Documented time point: newly diagnosed GD, antithyroid drugs for less than 3 months. Following extraction of RNA from PBMCs, that RNA was used to make the TCR library. The patient group derived from an endocrinology department in Xi'an, China. Study-wide results and caveats: In persistent patients, shared public clonotypes (approximately 3,000) outnumbered those in new patients (roughly 870). When disease was persistent, TRBV28, TRBJ1-2 and TRBJ2-5 were the favored segments. Graves' patients with persistent disease showed TCR diversity lower than patients newly diagnosed.

Separately, the same data were catalogued under a study of T cells in Graves' hyperthyroidism and ophthalmopathy.

The sample was peripheral blood mononuclear cells (PBMCs), taken at new diagnosis, from a patient treated with antithyroid drugs. The V gene is TRBV11-2, the J gene TRBJ2-3, with no clear D. The TCR originated in a woman aged 25 to 45 with Graves disease. As DNA, the CDR3 is TGTGCCAGCAGCTTAGGAATGCTGGGTCTCACAGATACGCAGTATTTT. It specifies CASSLGMLGLTDTQYF.